One sample yielded the 18 T cell receptor beta chains listed below, sequenced in a study of immune characterization of retroperitoneal liposarcoma. From the PCR reads, TCRdb called clonotypes with MiXCR, one entry per CDR3 protein. Of over 8,000 distinct CDR3 sequences listed, roughly a third are singletons. Sequencing was performed on tumor tissue. The receptors stem from a female donor with retroperitoneal liposarcoma.

J is TRBJ2-5 and V is TRBV6-1, with a tentative D call TRBD2 (5 bases). Germline V gene lookup returns CDR1 MNHNS and CDR2 SASEGT. The V gene lost 5 bases and the J gene lost 4 bases, with 11 bases spanning the gap. The CDR3 is made up of 13 amino acids. CDR3 nucleotides: TGTGCCAGCAGTCGACTAACTACAGAGACCCAGTACTTC. Translated: CASSRLTTETQYF.

This clonotype was found a few times. The chain links TRBV11-2 to TRBJ1-4, with a weak D call TRBD1 (6 bases). With 8 bases removed from V and 4 bases from J, the gap between germline ends came to 17 bases. This CDR3 region has 15 residues. CDR1 and CDR2 (germline): SGHAT, FQNNGV. The CDR3 DNA reads as TGTGCCAGCGGACCGTTAGGGGGGAGTAATGAAAAACTGTTTTTT. Amino acids: CASGPLGGSNEKLFF. Full variable domain (outside the CDR3, taken from reference TRBV11-2 and TRBJ1-4): EAGVAQSPRYKIIEKRQSVAFWCNPISGHATLYWYQQILGQGPKLLIQFQNNGVVDDSQLPKDRFSAERLKGVDSTLKIQPAKLEDSAVYLCASGPLGGSNEKLFFGSGTQLSVL.

This clonotype was counted a few times. The chain recombines TRBV11-3 with TRBJ2-3, with D unresolved. V was trimmed by 0 bases and J by 5 bases, leaving 6 bases between them. CDR3 size: 13 residues. In germline, CDR1 is SGHNT, CDR2 YENEEA. In DNA, the CDR3 is TGTGCCAGCAGCTTAGATAGTCGAGATACGCAGTATTTT. Protein: CASSLDSRDTQYF.

V is TRBV12-3 or TRBV12-4 and J is TRBJ1-2; no clear D. V lost 4 bases and J 4 bases, leaving 13 bases between the germline ends. The CDR3 has 14 residues. CDR3 nucleotide sequence: TGTGCCAGCAGTTGGCCCGGACTAATCTATGGCTACACCTTC. Translation gives CASSWPGLIYGYTF.

This clonotype appeared many times. The rearrangement links TRBV12-3 or TRBV12-4 to TRBJ2-6; no firm D call. The CDR3 sequence is 15 residues long. V was shortened by 5 bases and J by 0 bases, with 8 bases between the two germline ends. DNA of the CDR3: TGTGCCAGCAGTACCATATCCTCTGGGGCCAACGTCCTGACTTTC. This encodes CASSTISSGANVLTF.

V and J are TRBV6-8 and TRBJ2-2; D call uncertain. The V end lost 4 bases, the J end lost 7 bases, and 13 bases lay between the germline ends. The CDR3 is 14 amino acids. Germline-derived CDR1 and CDR2 are MNHGY and SAAAGT. The CDR3 coding sequence is TGTGCCAGCAGTTTCGACTTACACGGCGGGGAGCTGTTTTTT. It yields the protein CASSFDLHGGELFF.

This clonotype was seen more than once but under ten times. The V call is TRBV6-1, the J call TRBJ2-1; D remains ambiguous. Germline CDR1 and CDR2: MNHNS and SASEGT. The CDR3 length is 16 residues. Trimming removed 2 bases from V and 9 bases from J, with 20 bases in between. CDR3 sequence: CASSELGSAVGFEQFF. In DNA, the CDR3 is TGTGCCAGCAGTGAACTAGGGTCGGCGGTGGGGTTTGAGCAGTTCTTC.

By sample fraction, this clonotype is medium-sized. This chain joins TRBV7-6 and TRBJ1-6; D gene unclear. The CDR3 has 18 amino acids. Germline-derived CDR1 and CDR2 are SGHVS and FNYEAQ. With 4 bases removed from V and 1 base from J, the gap between germline ends came to 17 bases. CDR3 sequence: CASSSDPPMRSYNSPLHF. For the CDR3, the DNA is TGTGCCAGCAGCTCGGACCCTCCCATGAGGTCCTATAATTCACCCCTCCACTTT.

This clonotype qualifies as medium-sized. V is TRBV6-1 and J is TRBJ2-6; TRBD1 aligns across 9 bases. Losses at the gene ends were 7 bases for V and 1 base for J; bases not matched to a gene: 8. The CDR3 is made up of 17 amino acids. The germline V gene has CDR1 MNHNS and CDR2 SASEGT. The DNA for the CDR3 is TGTGCCAGCACCCTGACAGGGGGTACTTCTGGGGCCAACGTCCTGACTTTC. The encoded protein is CASTLTGGTSGANVLTF.

This clonotype was seen at least ten times. The chain couples TRBV11-2 to TRBJ2-1; D might be TRBD2 (6 bases). Germline V gene lookup returns CDR1 SGHAT and CDR2 FQNNGV. Trimming removed 1 base at V and 5 bases at J, with 12 bases between. The CDR3 runs to 15 residues. CDR3 in DNA: TGTGCCAGCAGCTTAGGCGGGACTTTTAACAATGAGCAGTTCTTC. It yields the protein CASSLGGTFNNEQFF.

This clonotype was counted a few times. The chain employs TRBV12-3 or TRBV12-4 and TRBJ2-1; weak D call: TRBD1 (6 bases). Near its end, the DNA agrees better with TRBJ2-7, so the J call may be wrong. The CDR3 loop spans 14 amino acids. The CDR3 region has the DNA TGTGCCAGCAGTTCCTCGGACAGACTCTACGAGCAGTACTTC. It translates to CASSSSDRLYEQYF.

This chain connects TRBV6-1 to TRBJ2-1; 7 nucleotides match TRBD2. J lost 5 bases, V lost 7 bases, and 5 bases had no gene match. The germline CDR1 and CDR2 sequences are MNHNS and SASEGT. The CDR3 spans 13 residues. The CDR3, as DNA: TGTGCCAGCAACCGGGGGGAGGACAATGAGCAGTTCTTC. It specifies CASNRGEDNEQFF.

V gene TRBV6-1 combines with J gene TRBJ2-1, with 15 bases that match TRBD2. The J call could be wrong; TRBJ2-7 is a better fit for the DNA end. The CDR3 is 16 amino acids. Germline V gives CDR1 MNHNS, CDR2 SASEGT. In nucleotides, the CDR3 is TGTGCCAGCAGTTTGGGACTAGCGGGAGGCGTTGGCGAGCAGTACTTC. The encoded protein is CASSLGLAGGVGEQYF.

This clonotype has a single count. The CDR3 spells CASSLIQGRREGTEAFF. CDR3 in DNA: TGTGCCAGCAGCCTCATCCAGGGGCGCCGGGAGGGCACTGAAGCTTTCTTT. This chain links TRBV7-8 with TRBJ1-1; TRBD1 is a possible D gene (6 bases). The CDR3 covers 17 residues. Germline assignment: CDR1 SGHVS and CDR2 FQNEAQ. V lost 5 bases and J 4 bases, leaving 23 bases between the germline ends.

This clonotype has only a few counts. The chain is built from TRBV6-1 and TRBJ2-3; TRBD2 aligns across 8 bases. V lost 1 base to trimming and J lost 3 bases; unmatched junction nucleotides: 6. The CDR3 is made up of 16 amino acids. Germline V lookup: CDR1 MNHNS, CDR2 SASEGT. In DNA, the CDR3 is TGTGCCAGCAGTGAAGACACGGGAGGGGCGACAGATACGCAGTATTTT. Residues: CASSEDTGGATDTQYF.

This chain joins TRBV6-8 and TRBJ2-1; 11 nucleotides agree with TRBD2. Germline V lookup: CDR1 MNHGY, CDR2 SAAAGT. V lost 6 bases, J lost 9 bases, and 13 bases stayed unmatched. There are 16 residues in the CDR3. Here the CDR3 reads CASSPTLAGEGCEQFF. CDR3 DNA sequence: TGTGCCAGCAGCCCCACACTAGCGGGAGAAGGTTGTGAGCAGTTCTTC.

This clonotype is categorized as medium-sized. This chain connects TRBV6-1 to TRBJ2-1; D gene uncertain. The J call may not be correct, given that the DNA end is closer to TRBJ2-7. CDR1 and CDR2 (germline): MNHNS, SASEGT. This CDR3 comprises 14 residues. CDR3 sequence reads: CASKWNDGTYEQYF. CDR3 in DNA: TGTGCCAGCAAGTGGAACGACGGTACCTACGAGCAGTACTTC.

This clonotype was recorded only once. The chain combines TRBV6-1 with TRBJ2-3; D remains unclear. The length of the CDR3 is 14 residues. V was trimmed by 0 bases and J by 2 bases, leaving 6 bases between them. Looked up from germline, CDR1 is MNHNS and CDR2 is SASEGT. CDR3 amino acids: CASSEAGPTDTQYF. The CDR3 nucleotides read TGTGCCAGCAGTGAAGCTGGGCCCACAGATACGCAGTATTTT.